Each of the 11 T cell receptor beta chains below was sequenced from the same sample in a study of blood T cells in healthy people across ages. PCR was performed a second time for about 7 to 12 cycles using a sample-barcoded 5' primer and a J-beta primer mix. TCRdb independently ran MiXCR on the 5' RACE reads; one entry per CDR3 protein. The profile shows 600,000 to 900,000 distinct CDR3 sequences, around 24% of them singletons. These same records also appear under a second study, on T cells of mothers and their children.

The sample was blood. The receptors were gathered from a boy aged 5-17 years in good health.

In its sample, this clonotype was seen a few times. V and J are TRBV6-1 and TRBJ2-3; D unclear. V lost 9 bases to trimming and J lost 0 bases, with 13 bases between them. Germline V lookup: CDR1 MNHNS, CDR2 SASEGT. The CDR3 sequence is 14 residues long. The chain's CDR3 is CASRLFSSTDTQYF. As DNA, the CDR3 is TGTGCCAGTAGACTTTTCTCTAGCACAGATACGCAGTATTTT.

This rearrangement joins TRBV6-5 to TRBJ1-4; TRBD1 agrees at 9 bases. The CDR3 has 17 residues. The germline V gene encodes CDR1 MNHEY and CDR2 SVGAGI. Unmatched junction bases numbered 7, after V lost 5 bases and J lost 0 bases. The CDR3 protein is CASSPGTGRPTNEKLFF. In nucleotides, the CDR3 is TGTGCCAGCAGTCCCGGGACAGGGCGTCCAACTAATGAAAAACTGTTTTTT.

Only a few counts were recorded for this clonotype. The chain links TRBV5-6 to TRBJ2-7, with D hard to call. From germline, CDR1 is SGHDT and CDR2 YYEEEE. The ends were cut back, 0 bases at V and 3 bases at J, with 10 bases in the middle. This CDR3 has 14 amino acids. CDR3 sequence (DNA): TGTGCCAGCAGCTTGGGAAGGCGGTTCTACGAGCAGTACTTC. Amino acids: CASSLGRRFYEQYF. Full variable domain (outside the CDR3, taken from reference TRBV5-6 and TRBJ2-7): DAGVTQSPTHLIKTRGQQVTLRCSPKSGHDTVSWYQQALGQGPQFIFQYYEEEERQRGNFPDRFSGHQFPNYSSELNVNALLLGDSALYLCASSLGRRFYEQYFGPGTRLTVT.

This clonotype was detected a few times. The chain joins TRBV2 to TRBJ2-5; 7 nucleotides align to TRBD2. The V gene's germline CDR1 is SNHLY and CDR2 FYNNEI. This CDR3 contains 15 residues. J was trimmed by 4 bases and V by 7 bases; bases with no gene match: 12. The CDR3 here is CASKEDSGRTETQYF. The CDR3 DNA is TGTGCCAGCAAGGAGGATAGCGGGCGTACAGAGACCCAGTACTTC.

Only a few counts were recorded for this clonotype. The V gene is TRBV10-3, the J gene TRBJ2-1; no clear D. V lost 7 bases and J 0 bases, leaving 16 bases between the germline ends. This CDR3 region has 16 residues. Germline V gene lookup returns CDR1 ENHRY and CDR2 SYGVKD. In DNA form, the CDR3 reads TGTGCCATCAAGGGAACTACAGCGAGCTCCTACAATGAGCAGTTCTTC. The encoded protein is CAIKGTTASSYNEQFF.

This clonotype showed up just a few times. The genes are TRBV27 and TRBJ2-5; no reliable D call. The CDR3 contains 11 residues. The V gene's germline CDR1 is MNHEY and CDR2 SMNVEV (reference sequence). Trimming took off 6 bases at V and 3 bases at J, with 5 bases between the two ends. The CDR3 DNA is TGTGCCAGCAGGATTGAAGAGACCCAGTACTTC. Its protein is CASRIEETQYF.

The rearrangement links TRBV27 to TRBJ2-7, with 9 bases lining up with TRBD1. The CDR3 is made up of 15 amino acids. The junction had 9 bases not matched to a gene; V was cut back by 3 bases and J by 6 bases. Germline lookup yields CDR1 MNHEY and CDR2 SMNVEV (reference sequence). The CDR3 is CASSLPGTGFSEQYF. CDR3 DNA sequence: TGTGCCAGCAGTTTGCCCGGGACAGGGTTTTCCGAGCAGTACTTC.

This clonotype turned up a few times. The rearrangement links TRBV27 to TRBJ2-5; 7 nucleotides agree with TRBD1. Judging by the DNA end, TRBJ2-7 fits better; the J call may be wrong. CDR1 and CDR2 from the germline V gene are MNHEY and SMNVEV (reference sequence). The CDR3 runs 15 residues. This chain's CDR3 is CASSPLWGQLYEQYF. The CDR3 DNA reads TGTGCCAGCAGTCCCCTTTGGGGACAGTTGTACGAGCAGTACTTC.

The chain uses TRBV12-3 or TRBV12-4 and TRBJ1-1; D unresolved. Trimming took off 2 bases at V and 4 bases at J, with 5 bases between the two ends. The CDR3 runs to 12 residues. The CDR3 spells CASSLRVTEAFF. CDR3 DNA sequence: TGTGCCAGCAGTTTAAGGGTCACTGAAGCTTTCTTT.

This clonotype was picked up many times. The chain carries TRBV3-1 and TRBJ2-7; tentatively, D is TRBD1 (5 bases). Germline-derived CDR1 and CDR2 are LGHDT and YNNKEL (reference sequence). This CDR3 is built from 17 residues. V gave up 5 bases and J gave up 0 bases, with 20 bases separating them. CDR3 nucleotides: TGTGCCAGCAGCACACCCCAAAGGGGCGCCGACTCCTACGAGCAGTACTTC. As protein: CASSTPQRGADSYEQYF.

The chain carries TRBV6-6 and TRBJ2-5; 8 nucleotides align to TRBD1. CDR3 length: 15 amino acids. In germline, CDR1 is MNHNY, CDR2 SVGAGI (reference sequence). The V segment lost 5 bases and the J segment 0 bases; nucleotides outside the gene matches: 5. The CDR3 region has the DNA TGTGCCAGCAGTCCCACAGGGGGTTACCAAGAGACCCAGTACTTC. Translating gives CASSPTGGYQETQYF.